Listed below are T cell receptor beta chains from one sample, sequenced in a study of post-analysis software for immune sequencing data. TCRdb redid the calling of the PCR reads with MiXCR, one entry per CDR3 protein. This table holds roughly 580,000 distinct CDR3 sequences, about 40% found once. Sequenced input: blood. The receptors come from a girl aged 5 to 17 with multiple sclerosis. The CDR3 runs from the conserved cysteine through the conserved F or W. D genes are given only for firm matches. Size is omitted from some rows. Given values are once, few, many or a class for expanded clones.

j_gene	abundance	d_gene	v_gene	CDR3nt	CDR3aa
TRBJ2-1	NA	NA	TRBV6-5	TGTGCCAGCAGTTACGGGGACCTCGGGGAGCAGTTCTTC	CASSYGDLGEQFF
TRBJ2-1	NA	NA	TRBV29-1	TGCAGCGCCAGGAATGACAATGAGCAGTTCTTC	CSARNDNEQFF
TRBJ1-2	few	TRBD1	TRBV29-1	TGCAGCGTTGAGGTGGACAGGGGGAATGGCTACACCTTC	CSVEVDRGNGYTF
TRBJ2-2	once	NA	TRBV5-6	TGTGCCAGCAGCTTGGCCGACACCTACTTCACCGGGGAGCTGTTTTTT	CASSLADTYFTGELFF
TRBJ2-7	NA	NA	TRBV7-2	TGTGCCAGCAGCCCACAGGGTCTCTACGAGCAGTACTTC	CASSPQGLYEQYF
TRBJ2-7	NA	TRBD2	TRBV4-2	TGTGCCAGCAGCCGCCCCGGGGGCGGGGGGGCCTCTTACGAGCAGTACTTC	CASSRPGGGGASYEQYF
TRBJ1-6	NA	NA	TRBV20-1	TGCAGTGCTAGAGATTTTGGGAAGAGCTCCTATAATTCACCCCTCCACTTT	CSARDFGKSSYNSPLHF
TRBJ2-7	NA	TRBD1	TRBV5-1	TGCGCCAGCAGGCGACAGGGGGAGCAGTACTTC	CASRRQGEQYF
TRBJ2-5	NA	NA	TRBV20-1	TGCAGTGCTAGAGATGACAACCCGTCGGAGACCCAGTACTTC	CSARDDNPSETQYF
TRBJ1-2	NA	TRBD1	TRBV6-5	TGTGCCAGCAGAGCCAGGACAGGGCCGGCTGGCTACACCTTC	CASRARTGPAGYTF
TRBJ1-2	NA	NA	TRBV5-1	TGCGCCAGCAGCACGAACAGCAATGGCTACACCTTC	CASSTNSNGYTF
TRBJ2-5	NA	NA	TRBV6-5	TGTGCCAGCAGTTACGGTTTGCGTCCGATAAGGACAGAGGAGACCCAGTACTTC	CASSYGLRPIRTEETQYF
TRBJ2-7	few	NA	TRBV11-2	TGTGCCAGCAGCATCACCTACGAGCAGTACTTC	CASSITYEQYF
TRBJ1-1	NA	NA	TRBV12-3/TRBV12-4	TGTGCCAGCAGTTTAACCCCGGCCATGAACACTGAAGCTTTCTTT	CASSLTPAMNTEAFF
TRBJ2-3	few	TRBD1	TRBV24-1	TGTGCCACCAGTGCCGCCGACAGGGCGACAGATACGCAGTATTTT	CATSAADRATDTQYF
TRBJ1-1	NA	NA	TRBV20-1	TGCAGTGCCCCGGGACGGCGGAACACTGAAGCTTTCTTT	CSAPGRRNTEAFF
TRBJ1-4	once	NA	TRBV6-5	TGTGCCAGCAGCCGGAACTTAATGGTTGAAAAACTGTTTTTT	CASSRNLMVEKLFF
TRBJ2-7	NA	NA	TRBV9	TGTGCCAGCAGCGCGGGGAACGAGCAGTACTTC	CASSAGNEQYF
TRBJ2-5	few	NA	TRBV4-1	TGCGCCAGCAGCCAAACTCACTCGGAGACCCAGTACTTC	CASSQTHSETQYF
TRBJ1-2	few	NA	TRBV5-6	TGTGCCAGCAGCTTTCCAGGAGAGAACTATGGCTACACCTTC	CASSFPGENYGYTF
TRBJ2-1	few	TRBD2	TRBV12-3/TRBV12-4	TGTGCCAGCAGTCTAGGGCTAGCGGGAGGAGTTGAGCGGTTCTTC	CASSLGLAGGVERFF
TRBJ2-1	few	TRBD1	TRBV7-9	TGTGCCAGCAGTCAACAGGGGGCCGGCTCCTACAATGAGCAGTTCTTC	CASSQQGAGSYNEQFF